A single sample gave rise to the 21 T cell receptor beta chains below, sequenced in a study of cytomegalovirus exposure and HLA in healthy donors. The PCR had 60 Vbeta and 13 Jbeta primers. Some clones are missing from TCRdb's copy, which holds only in-frame ones; the method was immunoSEQ multiplex PCR. This sample has about 160,000 clones, with roughly 76% found just once. The sequenced sample consisted of PBMCs. The receptor set was obtained from a woman aged 45-65 years in good health and CMV-seronegative.

This chain uses TRBV5-4 with TRBJ2-7, with 11 positions matching TRBD1. Germline lookup yields CDR1 SGHNT and CDR2 YYREEE (reference sequence). The J segment lost 6 bases and the V segment lost 0 bases, leaving 5 bases of the junction unmatched. The CDR3 is 15 amino acids. CDR3 region: CASSLADRGLGEQYF. The CDR3, as DNA: TGTGCCAGCAGCTTGGCGGACAGGGGGCTGGGCGAGCAGTACTTC.

The chain joins TRBV2 to TRBJ1-2; a weak D match, TRBD1 (6 bases). Deletions cut 5 bases from V and 3 bases from J, with 13 bases between. This CDR3 region has 14 residues. Germline V gene data show CDR1 as SNHLY and CDR2 as FYNNEI. CDR3 region: CASSSRDTHYGYTF. In DNA form, the CDR3 reads TGTGCCAGCAGTTCCCGGGACACCCACTATGGCTACACCTTC.

The chain links TRBV7-2 to TRBJ2-7; unclear D gene. Per germline, CDR1 SGHTA and CDR2 FQGNSA. V shed 1 base and J shed 0 bases, with 10 bases lying between them. The CDR3 runs to 15 residues. CDR3 coding DNA: TGTGCCAGCAGCTTAGACGGCGGCAGCTCCTACGAGCAGTACTTC. This translates into CASSLDGGSSYEQYF. Combining the CDR3 with reference TRBV7-2 and TRBJ2-7 gives the whole variable domain GAGVSQSPSNKVTEKGKDVELRCDPISGHTALYWYRQSLGQGLEFLIYFQGNSAPDKSGLPSDRFSAERTGGSVSTLTIQRTQQEDSAVYLCASSLDGGSSYEQYFGPGTRLTVT.

J is TRBJ2-7 and V is TRBV6-6, with D uncertain. The germline V gene encodes CDR1 MNHNY and CDR2 SVGAGI (reference sequence). V shed 3 bases and J shed 2 bases, with 11 bases lying between them. This CDR3 has 14 amino acids. CDR3 in amino acids: CASSYGQVAYEQYF. In DNA, the CDR3 is TGTGCCAGCAGTTATGGGCAGGTGGCCTACGAGCAGTACTTC.

The V and J genes are TRBV7-6 and TRBJ1-2, with 10 nucleotides matching TRBD1. J was trimmed by 7 bases and V by 5 bases; bases with no gene match: 10. Germline V CDR1 and CDR2: SGHVS, FNYEAQ. This CDR3 spans 15 amino acids. This CDR3 is CASSPLGTGVRGYTF. The CDR3 coding sequence is TGTGCCAGCAGCCCCCTCGGGACAGGGGTGCGTGGCTACACCTTC.

This clone has more than one count but fewer than ten. The V gene is TRBV6-1, the J gene TRBJ1-5; TRBD1 aligns across 8 bases. CDR3 length: 16 residues. Germline loops: CDR1 MNHNS, CDR2 SASEGT. V dropped 3 bases and J dropped 1; count of bases not matched to a gene: 5. As DNA, the CDR3 is TGTGCCAGCAGTGATACAGGGGGTTGGAGCAATCAGCCCCAGCATTTT. Its translation: CASSDTGGWSNQPQHF.

The V call is TRBV11-3, the J call TRBJ2-2; 9 bases map to TRBD1. The CDR3 runs 15 residues. Trimming cost V 4 bases and J 5 bases; bases outside gene matches: 5. Per germline, CDR1 SGHNT and CDR2 YENEEA. The CDR3 loop is CASSSGQGGTGELFF. CDR3 DNA sequence: TGTGCCAGCAGCTCGGGACAGGGAGGGACCGGGGAGCTGTTTTTT.

CDR3 residues: CASSGLAGGGDEQFF. CDR3 nucleotides: TGTGCCAGCAGCGGACTAGCGGGGGGTGGGGACGAGCAGTTCTTC. The V call is TRBV9, the J call TRBJ2-1; 13 bases are a match to TRBD2. Germline loops: CDR1 SGDLS, CDR2 YYNGEE. This CDR3 spans 15 amino acids. V gave up 3 bases and J gave up 10 bases; unmatched junction bases: 7.

This rearrangement joins TRBV4-3 to TRBJ1-1; D is perhaps TRBD1 (6 bases). Germline V gives CDR1 LGHNA, CDR2 YSLEER. The CDR3 extends over 15 amino acids. V lost 0 bases and J lost 3, with 11 bases in between. The CDR3 DNA follows: TGCGCCAGCAGCCAAGATCGGCAGGGGTACACTGAAGCTTTCTTT. Protein product: CASSQDRQGYTEAFF.

Notes on this clone: At one of its ends the junction is not consistent with the germline gene, which may arise from a read error. The rearrangement links TRBV13 to TRBJ2-7; 7 bases are a match to TRBD2. Germline V lookup: CDR1 PRHDT, CDR2 FYEKMQ (reference sequence). This CDR3 is built from 15 residues. In DNA, the CDR3 is TGCGCCAGCAGCCAAGGGCTAGCGGCCTCCTACGAGCAGTACTTC. Residues: CASSQGLAASYEQYF.

The chain combines TRBV27 with TRBJ1-1; 10 bases map to TRBD1. The V gene's germline CDR1 is MNHEY and CDR2 SMNVEV (reference sequence). The junction had 9 bases not matched to a gene; V was cut back by 3 bases and J by 11 bases. There are 14 residues in the CDR3. In DNA, the CDR3 is TGTGCCAGCAGTTTTCTAGGGACAGGGGTTCGGGCTTTCTTT. The encoded protein is CASSFLGTGVRAFF.

This clone was recorded a few times. The chain is built from TRBV19 and TRBJ1-4; D gene unclear. Germline CDR1 reads LNHDA; CDR2 reads SQIVND (reference sequence). The CDR3 is 15 residues long. The V and J ends lost 5 bases and 0 bases respectively, with 10 bases between them. As DNA, the CDR3 is TGTGCCAGTAGTCCCAGGAAAGCAACTAATGAAAAACTGTTTTTT. It yields the protein CASSPRKATNEKLFF.

This chain connects TRBV4-3 to TRBJ2-3; 8 bases map to TRBD2. The CDR3 covers 17 residues. Germline V lookup: CDR1 LGHNA, CDR2 YSLEER. The V segment lost 0 bases and the J segment 2 bases; nucleotides outside the gene matches: 7. The CDR3 DNA follows: TGCGCCAGCAGCCAAGAGGGGGTAGCGGGATTCACAGATACGCAGTATTTT. Translating gives CASSQEGVAGFTDTQYF.

The genes are TRBV18 and TRBJ2-6; a weak D match, TRBD1 (5 bases). From germline, CDR1 is KGHSH and CDR2 LQKENI. The CDR3 length is 15 residues. Trimming left V 4 bases short and J 4 bases short, with 11 bases between. CDR3 DNA sequence: TGTGCCAGCTCACAAGGGGCGGACGGGGCCAACGTCCTGACTTTC. This gives the protein CASSQGADGANVLTF. Drawing the rest from reference TRBV18 and TRBJ2-6, the complete variable domain is NAGVMQNPRHLVRRRGQEARLRCSPMKGHSHVYWYRQLPEEGLKFMVYLQKENIIDESGMPKERFSAEFPKEGPSILRIQQVVRGDSAAYFCASSQGADGANVLTFGAGSRLTVL.

The chain links TRBV18 to TRBJ2-5; 8 nucleotides match TRBD1. The CDR3 runs 16 residues. Germline values: CDR1 KGHSH, CDR2 LQKENI. J gave up 2 bases and V 4 bases, and 9 bases lay outside the gene matches. The CDR3, as DNA: TGTGCCAGCTCACGCAACACAGGGGGGCGGCAAGAGACCCAGTACTTC. It encodes CASSRNTGGRQETQYF.

The CDR3 here is CASSPDRAKTQYF. The CDR3 nucleotides are TGCGCCAGCAGCCCAGACAGGGCCAAGACCCAGTACTTC. V is TRBV4-3 and J is TRBJ2-5; 7 nucleotides line up with TRBD1. CDR3 length equals 13 residues. V was clipped by 4 bases and J by 6 bases; unmatched bases: 5. CDR1 is LGHNA, CDR2 YSLEER, per germline.

CDR3 sequence: CASSFSYEQYF. The CDR3 DNA sequence: TGTGCCAGCAGCTTTAGCTACGAGCAGTACTTC. The J gene is TRBJ2-7, the V gene TRBV11-2; D not certain. The CDR3 runs 11 residues. Between the trimmed V and J ends, which lost 3 bases and 3 bases, there was a span of 3 bases. Germline-derived CDR1 and CDR2 are SGHAT and FQNNGV.

V usage is TRBV9 and J usage is TRBJ1-2, with a tentative D call TRBD1 (6 bases). CDR1 and CDR2 (germline): SGDLS, YYNGEE. This CDR3 has 15 amino acids. The V end was cut by 0 bases, the J end by 5 bases, with 14 bases between. Written as DNA, the CDR3 is TGTGCCAGCAGCGTAGATTCAGGGGTCGGATATGGCTACACCTTC. This encodes CASSVDSGVGYGYTF. Full variable domain (outside the CDR3, taken from reference TRBV9 and TRBJ1-2): DSGVTQTPKHLITATGQRVTLRCSPRSGDLSVYWYQQSLDQGLQFLIQYYNGEERAKGNILERFSAQQFPDLHSELNLSSLELGDSALYFCASSVDSGVGYGYTFGSGTRLTVV.

The CDR3 here is CASSIGGQGNTEAFF. In DNA, the CDR3 is TGTGCCAGTAGTATAGGGGGACAGGGGAACACTGAAGCTTTCTTT. V is TRBV19 and J is TRBJ1-1; the match to TRBD1 covers 9 bases. The CDR3 covers 15 residues. The trim removed 1 base at V and 1 base at J, leaving 1 base unmatched. Germline CDR1 LNHDA, CDR2 SQIVND (reference sequence).

The table lists this clone with a few counts. The chain has TRBV5-4 and TRBJ2-1; 8 bases agree with TRBD2. The CDR3 length is 12 residues. The trim removed 2 bases at V and 12 bases at J, leaving 4 bases unmatched. Germline CDR1 reads SGHNT; CDR2 reads YYREEE (reference sequence). CDR3 in DNA: TGTGCCAGCAGCTTCCCCGGGAGGGGGCAGTTCTTC. Protein sequence: CASSFPGRGQFF.

J is TRBJ2-7 and V is TRBV9, with D hard to call. This CDR3 has 13 residues. Germline assignment: CDR1 SGDLS and CDR2 YYNGEE. The V gene lost 0 bases and the J gene lost 0 bases, with 4 bases spanning the gap. The CDR3 sequence: CASSVDNSYEQYF. The CDR3 DNA reads as TGTGCCAGCAGCGTAGACAACTCCTACGAGCAGTACTTC.